Shown below are 13 T cell receptor beta chains from a single sample sequenced in a study of beta chain features in type 1 diabetes. The study reverse transcribed the entire isolated RNA, so it sequenced expressed TCRB transcripts. Generated by immunoSEQ multiplex PCR, the TCRdb table keeps only in-frame clones and is missing some. Of over 150,000 clones in the sample, roughly 8% were seen once. These receptors are not linked to any known antigen. The study's findings and limits: Moderately but significantly shorter TCRB CDR3s were found in Type 1 diabetes patients in all four CD4+ subsets.

Specimen: central memory CD4+ T cells from blood. These receptors all stem from a man younger than 30 with type 1 diabetes.

This chain joins TRBV7-9 and TRBJ2-7; D is possibly TRBD1 (5 bases). V lost 0 bases and J lost 6, with 6 bases in between. The CDR3 is 12 residues long. The germline V gene encodes CDR1 SEHNR and CDR2 FQNEAQ (reference sequence). In DNA, the CDR3 is TGTGCCAGCAGCTTAGCAGGGGCCGAGCAGTACTTC. Protein: CASSLAGAEQYF.

This clone was detected a few times. This chain uses TRBV28 with TRBJ1-2; a possible D gene is TRBD1 (6 bases). The germline V and J ends were trimmed by 2 bases and 7 bases, with 14 bases remaining between them. CDR3 length equals 14 residues. In germline, CDR1 is MDHEN, CDR2 SYDVKM. CDR3 region: CASSLPTTGFGYTF. Here the CDR3 DNA reads TGTGCCAGCAGTTTACCCACCACAGGGTTTGGCTACACCTTC.

This chain connects TRBV6-4 to TRBJ1-6; D perhaps matches TRBD1 (6 bases). This CDR3 spans 15 amino acids. The germline CDR1 and CDR2 sequences are MRHNA and SNTAGT. V was trimmed by 5 bases and J by 2 bases, leaving 10 bases between them. The CDR3 here is CASSYDRTYNSPLHF. DNA for the CDR3: TGTGCCAGCAGTTACGACAGGACCTATAATTCACCCCTCCACTTT.

The chain links TRBV20-1 to TRBJ2-1; D unresolved. In germline, CDR1 is DFQATT, CDR2 SNEGSKA (reference sequence). This CDR3 spans 10 amino acids. V gave up 6 bases and J gave up 7 bases, with 7 bases separating them. In DNA form, the CDR3 reads TGCAGTGCGTGGAGAAATGAGCAGTTCTTC. This gives the protein CSAWRNEQFF.

This clone was counted between two and nine times. The chain links TRBV5-6 to TRBJ2-6, with TRBD1 as a possible D gene (7 bases). Trimming cost V 4 bases and J 2 bases, with 16 bases left between them. Germline values: CDR1 SGHDT, CDR2 YYEEEE. CDR3 size: 17 residues. The CDR3 DNA follows: TGTGCCAGCAGCGAAGGACCCAGGGGGGCTGGGGCCAACGTCCTGACTTTC. Translating it yields CASSEGPRGAGANVLTF.

The sample holds many counts of this clone. The chain carries TRBV7-2 and TRBJ2-2; D is perhaps TRBD1 (5 bases). The CDR3 has 14 residues. Germline-derived CDR1 and CDR2 are SGHTA and FQGNSA. V shed 6 bases and J shed 3 bases, with 11 bases lying between them. CDR3 amino acids: CASRGAGHTGELFF. The CDR3 coding sequence is TGTGCCAGCAGAGGTGCAGGGCACACCGGGGAGCTGTTTTTT.

This chain links TRBV18 with TRBJ2-1, with D uncertain. Per the germline V gene, CDR1 is KGHSH and CDR2 is LQKENI. The CDR3 extends over 13 amino acids. With 1 base removed from V and 4 bases from J, the gap between germline ends came to 5 bases. CDR3 bases: TGTGCCAGCTCACCACGGCAGTACAATGAGCAGTTCTTC. This codes for CASSPRQYNEQFF.

This sequence joins TRBV7-2 and TRBJ2-7, with TRBD1 identical over 8 bases. CDR1 is SGHTA and CDR2 is FQGNSA in the germline V gene. The trim removed 5 bases at V and 6 bases at J, leaving 12 bases unmatched. CDR3 length: 15 residues. CDR3 in amino acids: CASSLEMGQVSEQYF. DNA for the CDR3: TGTGCCAGCAGCCTAGAGATGGGACAGGTCTCCGAGCAGTACTTC.

This clone was counted only a few times. This sequence joins TRBV2 and TRBJ2-1, with 7 bases aligning to TRBD2. From germline, CDR1 is SNHLY and CDR2 FYNNEI. The CDR3 spans 13 residues. Trimming removed 4 bases from V and 5 bases from J; junction bases left unmatched: 2. CDR3 nucleotides: TGTGCCAGCAGTGTAACTAGCGACAATGAGCAGTTCTTC. Its translation is CASSVTSDNEQFF.

The genes are TRBV19 and TRBJ2-5; 7 nucleotides align to TRBD1. The CDR3 is 15 amino acids. V gave up 4 bases and J gave up 9 bases; unmatched junction bases: 14. Germline assignment: CDR1 LNHDA and CDR2 SQIVND (reference sequence). CDR3 bases: TGTGCCAGTAGTAGAGGGTTAGGACAGGTGGAGCCCCAGTACTTC. It encodes CASSRGLGQVEPQYF.

Worth noting for this clone: One end of the junction varies from germline; a read error may be responsible. The chain is built from TRBV6-1 and TRBJ1-4, with D possibly matching TRBD1 (6 bases). This CDR3 is 15 amino acids long. From germline, CDR1 is MNHNS and CDR2 SASEGT. The CDR3 is CAISEQGRGVEKLFF. The CDR3 nucleotides read TGTGCCATCAGTGAACAGGGCAGGGGAGTAGAAAAACTGTTTTTT.

This clone was counted ten times or more. The chain employs TRBV28 and TRBJ2-7; D not resolved. Germline CDR1 MDHEN, CDR2 SYDVKM. The ends were cut back, 6 bases at V and 5 bases at J, with 11 bases in the middle. This CDR3 spans 12 amino acids. In DNA form, the CDR3 reads TGTGCCAGCAGCACAGTGGGCGACGAGCAGTACTTC. This encodes CASSTVGDEQYF.

The V and J genes are TRBV6-6 and TRBJ2-5; TRBD1 aligns across 8 bases. The V segment lost 5 bases and the J segment 5 bases; nucleotides outside the gene matches: 7. The CDR3 contains 14 residues. Looked up from germline, CDR1 is MNHNY and CDR2 is SVGAGI (reference sequence). CDR3 region: CASSARGRGETQYF. The CDR3 region has the DNA TGTGCCAGCAGTGCCAGGGGGCGCGGGGAGACCCAGTACTTC.